The 3 T cell receptor beta chains given below trace back to one sample, sequenced in a study of CD8 T cells in ankylosing spondylitis. TCRdb passed the 5' RACE reads through MiXCR, listing each CDR3 protein once. The sample contains about 240,000 distinct CDR3 sequences, less than 10% of which appear only once. Source material: blood, either unsorted or a sorted T cell fraction (not recorded which). Every receptor here comes from a male donor with ankylosing spondylitis or in good health (not recorded which).

This clonotype was seen more than once but under ten times. The rearrangement links TRBV10-3 to TRBJ1-1; 8 bases line up with TRBD1. The germline gives CDR1 ENHRY, CDR2 SYGVKD. Germline trimming cut 2 bases from V and 8 bases from J; bases unmatched to any gene: 7. The CDR3 runs 14 residues. This CDR3 is CAISEGQGSEEAFF. CDR3 bases: TGTGCCATCAGTGAGGGACAGGGAAGCGAGGAAGCTTTCTTT.

This clonotype was found many times. V is TRBV20-1 and J is TRBJ2-7, with D tentatively TRBD1 (6 bases). This CDR3 has 15 amino acids. Germline-derived CDR1 and CDR2 are DFQATT and SNEGSKA (reference sequence). The germline V and J ends were trimmed by 3 bases and 1 base, with 16 bases remaining between them. The DNA for the CDR3 is TGCAGTGCTAGCCGAGGACAGTTTGTGTCCTACGAGCAGTACTTC. Residues: CSASRGQFVSYEQYF.

This clonotype has just a few counts. The chain is built from TRBV20-1 and TRBJ1-5; possibly TRBD1 for D (6 bases). The V end was cut by 0 bases, the J end by 7 bases, with 7 bases between. Per the germline V gene, CDR1 is DFQATT and CDR2 is SNEGSKA (reference sequence). This CDR3 is 12 amino acids long. The CDR3 protein is CSARDRGQPQHF. In DNA, the CDR3 is TGCAGTGCTAGAGACAGGGGCCAGCCCCAGCATTTT.